One and the same sample provided the 12 T cell receptor beta chains below, sequenced in a study of CD8 T cells in ankylosing spondylitis (dated by TCRdb to the late 2010s). The library was produced with 5' RACE. Reads for this sample came from an Illumina HiSeq 2500. TCRdb reanalyzed the raw reads on its own, using fastp at Q25 for trimming and MiXCR for clone calling, and kept in-frame beta chains. Each entry merges the rows of one CDR3 protein and shows their most common DNA and genes. Across this sample there are about 250,000 distinct CDR3 sequences, with around 8% seen only once. Of the sample, more than 4% is held by the ten largest clones. Material: blood, either unsorted or a sorted T cell fraction (not recorded which). The receptors originated from a female donor with ankylosing spondylitis or in good health (not recorded which).

This chain connects TRBV7-8 to TRBJ2-1, with a possible D match to TRBD1 (6 bases). The V gene lost 6 bases and the J gene lost 0 bases, with 12 bases spanning the gap. CDR1 and CDR2 (germline): SGHVS, FQNEAQ. The CDR3 covers 15 residues. CDR3 amino acids: CASSSDSPSYNEQFF. DNA for the CDR3: TGTGCCAGCAGTTCGGACAGCCCCTCCTACAATGAGCAGTTCTTC.

This clonotype showed up many times. This rearrangement joins TRBV6-1 to TRBJ1-6; 9 bases fit TRBD1. V lost 5 bases to trimming and J lost 5 bases; unmatched junction nucleotides: 1. The length of the CDR3 is 14 residues. Germline CDR1 and CDR2: MNHNS and SASEGT. DNA for the CDR3: TGTGCCAGCAGTAGGGACAGGGATAATTCACCCCTCCACTTT. Protein sequence: CASSRDRDNSPLHF.

In this sample, this clonotype turned up many times. The chain couples TRBV6-2 or TRBV6-3 to TRBJ2-7; TRBD2 might be the D (6 bases). Per germline, CDR1 MNHEY and CDR2 SVGEGT. This CDR3 is built from 13 residues. V lost 3 bases, J lost 6 bases, and 12 bases lay in between. The CDR3 sequence is CASSYWAGGEQYF. In DNA, the CDR3 is TGTGCCAGCAGTTATTGGGCCGGGGGCGAGCAGTACTTC.

There are many counts of this clonotype. The gene calls are TRBV5-5 and TRBJ2-2; TRBD1 or TRBD2 may be the D gene (5 bases each). There are 15 residues in the CDR3. V lost 2 bases, J lost 4 bases, and 12 bases lay in between. CDR1 and CDR2 (germline): SGHKS, YYEKEE (reference sequence). In DNA form, the CDR3 reads TGTGCCAGCAGCTTCCACAGGAGGAGCACCGGGGAGCTGTTTTTT. This codes for CASSFHRRSTGELFF.

This clonotype was seen only a few times. The chain couples TRBV29-1 to TRBJ2-2, with D maybe TRBD1 (5 bases). The CDR3 is 13 amino acids. The germline V gene has CDR1 SQVTM and CDR2 ANQGSEA. V was cut by 1 base and J by 5 bases, with 8 bases left in between. As DNA, the CDR3 is TGCAGCGTTGAAGGCCACAGGACCGGGGAGCTGTTTTTT. Translated: CSVEGHRTGELFF.

This clonotype has just a few counts. The chain combines TRBV11-1 with TRBJ2-1, with 9 bases identical to TRBD1. Losses at the gene ends were 5 bases for V and 7 bases for J; bases not matched to a gene: 18. There are 18 residues in the CDR3. Germline V CDR1 and CDR2: SGHAT, FQDESV (reference sequence). The CDR3 DNA follows: TGTGCCAGCAGCGGCGTTGGGGTGGCGGGACAGGGTAAGAATGAGCAGTTCTTC. The encoded protein is CASSGVGVAGQGKNEQFF. The full variable domain, with the rest looked up from reference TRBV11-1 and TRBJ2-1, is EAEVAQSPRYKITEKSQAVAFWCDPISGHATLYWYRQILGQGPELLVQFQDESVVDDSQLPKDRFSAERLKGVDSTLKIQPAELGDSAMYLCASSGVGVAGQGKNEQFFGPGTRLTVL.

There are many counts of this clonotype. The genes are TRBV3-1 and TRBJ2-3; D may be TRBD2 (6 bases). Deletions cut 1 base from V and 5 bases from J, with 10 bases between. The CDR3 is 14 residues long. Per germline, CDR1 LGHDT and CDR2 YNNKEL (reference sequence). CDR3: CASSQVGSEDTQYF. The CDR3 nucleotides are TGTGCCAGCAGCCAAGTCGGGAGTGAAGATACGCAGTATTTT.

The sample holds a few counts of this clonotype. The V and J genes are TRBV11-1 and TRBJ2-4; weak D call: TRBD1 (5 bases). The V and J ends lost 2 bases and 2 bases respectively, with 19 bases between them. This CDR3 spans 18 amino acids. Germline V gene sequence: CDR1 SGHAT, CDR2 FQDESV (reference sequence). CDR3 protein: CASSLPPGGAGPKNIQYF. CDR3 DNA sequence: TGTGCCAGCAGCTTACCGCCCGGTGGGGCTGGGCCCAAAAACATTCAGTACTTC.

This clonotype has ten or more counts. The rearrangement uses TRBV5-6 and TRBJ2-2; the D is unclear. Between the trimmed V and J ends, which lost 4 bases and 2 bases, there was a span of 12 bases. CDR3 length: 15 amino acids. Germline CDR1 and CDR2: SGHDT and YYEEEE. In nucleotides, the CDR3 is TGTGCCAGCAGCCCCCCGGCGGAAAACACCGGGGAGCTGTTTTTT. Translating it yields CASSPPAENTGELFF.

This clonotype has at least ten counts. The chain has TRBV5-5 and TRBJ2-5; possibly TRBD1 for D (6 bases). Trimming took off 4 bases at V and 0 bases at J, with 10 bases between the two ends. CDR1 is SGHKS and CDR2 is YYEKEE in the germline V gene (reference sequence). The CDR3 is made up of 14 amino acids. CDR3 protein: CASSLRTDQETQYF. The CDR3 DNA follows: TGTGCCAGCAGCCTGAGGACAGACCAAGAGACCCAGTACTTC.

This clonotype was counted between two and nine times. The chain is built from TRBV20-1 and TRBJ2-2; maybe TRBD1 (6 bases). The CDR3 sequence is 12 residues long. The germline V and J ends were trimmed by 6 bases and 6 bases, with 11 bases remaining between them. Germline V gene sequence: CDR1 DFQATT, CDR2 SNEGSKA (reference sequence). For the CDR3, the DNA is TGCAGTGCCCCAGGGGCGCCCGGGGAGCTGTTTTTT. Protein sequence: CSAPGAPGELFF.

This clonotype was seen at least ten times. The rearrangement uses TRBV20-1 and TRBJ2-5; TRBD1 matches at 9 bases. The J segment lost 4 bases and the V segment lost 5 bases, leaving 5 bases of the junction unmatched. Per the germline V gene, CDR1 is DFQATT and CDR2 is SNEGSKA (reference sequence). The CDR3 covers 13 residues. The CDR3 DNA reads as TGCAGTGCTGGGACAGGGAGGGGAGAGACCCAGTACTTC. Protein: CSAGTGRGETQYF.